This T cell receptor beta chain stems from a study of blood T cell repertoires in COVID-19. Assay: immunoSEQ multiplex PCR; the TCRdb copy retains only in-frame clones and omits some. The repertoire holds about 320,000 clones, with approximately 90% as singletons. V was shortened by 5 bases and J by 7 bases, with 11 bases between the two germline ends. The CDR3 has 11 residues. The germline V gene encodes CDR1 GTSNPN and CDR2 SVGIG (reference sequence). Allocation to cohorts depended on clinical history reported by the participants. Sequencing was carried out using PBMCs or T cells enriched from blood (not recorded which). This clonotype was obtained from a woman aged 18-29 years who had recovered from COVID-19. The V gene is TRBV30, the J gene TRBJ1-2; a weak D match, TRBD1 (6 bases). The CDR3 DNA reads TGTGCCTGGGGGGCAGGGGCTGGCTACACCTTC. Protein product: CAWGAGAGYTF.